Each of the 25 T cell receptor beta chains below was sequenced from the same sample in a study of blood T cell repertoires in COVID-19. Generated by immunoSEQ multiplex PCR, the TCRdb table keeps only in-frame clones and is missing some. The repertoire holds 200,000 to 250,000 clones, with about 80% as singletons. Material: PBMCs or T cells enriched from blood (not recorded which). These receptors were taken from a woman aged 45-59 years who had been exposed to COVID-19.

The V and J genes are TRBV29-1 and TRBJ2-7, with D possibly TRBD2 on 7 matching bases. CDR1 SQVTM and CDR2 ANQGSEA come from the germline V gene. The CDR3 has 15 amino acids. The V end lost 5 bases, the J end lost 3 bases, and 20 bases lay between the germline ends. This CDR3 is CSVRRGRGENYEQYF. The CDR3 nucleotides are TGCAGCGTTCGGCGGGGGCGGGGCGAAAACTACGAGCAGTACTTC.

The chain carries TRBV29-1 and TRBJ1-3; D is unresolved. The germline CDR1 and CDR2 sequences are SQVTM and ANQGSEA. Trimming took 7 bases from V and 1 from J, leaving 8 bases between them. The CDR3 sequence is 12 residues long. The CDR3 DNA sequence: TGCAGCGGCACGGGTTCTGGAAACACCATATATTTT. Protein product: CSGTGSGNTIYF.

In its sample, this clone was seen once. The chain joins TRBV11-2 to TRBJ2-6, with D unclear. Trimming removed 3 bases from V and 0 bases from J, with 6 bases in between. CDR1 is SGHAT and CDR2 is FQNNGV in the germline V gene. The CDR3 totals 15 residues. CDR3 nucleotides: TGTGCCAGCAGCTTTTTCAGCTCTGGGGCCAACGTCCTGACTTTC. Its protein is CASSFFSSGANVLTF.

The rearrangement links TRBV4-1 to TRBJ2-1, with D unclear. This CDR3 contains 16 residues. Germline V lookup: CDR1 MGHRA, CDR2 YSYEKL. V lost 1 base and J lost 0, with 10 bases in between. CDR3 in DNA: TGCGCCAGCAGCCAAGTCCAGGTGGGCTCCTACAATGAGCAGTTCTTC. It yields the protein CASSQVQVGSYNEQFF.

This clone was seen a few times. CDR3 region: CASSQAPALAGGATNEKLFF. The CDR3 bases are TGCGCCAGCAGCCAAGCCCCCGCCTTAGCGGGGGGTGCAACTAATGAAAAACTGTTTTTT. The rearrangement joins TRBV4-3 to TRBJ1-4; D perhaps matches TRBD1 (5 bases). The V gene's germline CDR1 is LGHNA and CDR2 YSLEER. The V end lost 1 base, the J end lost 0 bases, and 21 bases lay between the germline ends. The CDR3 sequence is 20 residues long.

The rearrangement uses TRBV7-2 and TRBJ2-7; a weak D match, TRBD2 (6 bases). This CDR3 region has 14 residues. Trimming pared 1 base from V and 5 bases from J, leaving 12 bases between. The V gene's germline CDR1 is SGHTA and CDR2 FQGNSA. The CDR3 sequence: CASSLDFGGNEQYF. The CDR3 bases are TGTGCCAGCAGCTTAGATTTCGGAGGGAACGAGCAGTACTTC.

The V call is TRBV28, the J call TRBJ1-3; D not resolved. Trimming took off 6 bases at V and 4 bases at J, with 7 bases between the two ends. Germline V gives CDR1 MDHEN, CDR2 SYDVKM. The CDR3 is made up of 12 amino acids. CDR3 nucleotides: TGTGCCAGCAGCCTCTCCGGAAACACCATATATTTT. This codes for CASSLSGNTIYF.

The chain carries TRBV28 and TRBJ1-5; unclear D gene. Germline lookup yields CDR1 MDHEN and CDR2 SYDVKM. This CDR3 contains 13 residues. The V and J ends lost 5 bases and 5 bases respectively, with 10 bases between them. CDR3 sequence (DNA): TGTGCCAGCAGTCCGTGGACTTATCAGCCCCAGCATTTT. It encodes CASSPWTYQPQHF.

The genes are TRBV7-2 and TRBJ1-2; no definite D call. The CDR3 length is 13 residues. Germline V gives CDR1 SGHTA, CDR2 FQGNSA. The V gene lost 7 bases and the J gene lost 7 bases, with 16 bases spanning the gap. The CDR3 is CASKNTASSGYTF. The CDR3 DNA reads TGTGCCAGCAAGAATACAGCTTCCAGTGGCTACACCTTC.

The gene calls are TRBV7-6 and TRBJ2-7; unclear D gene. CDR1 is SGHVS and CDR2 is FNYEAQ in the germline V gene. The CDR3 covers 14 residues. Between the trimmed V and J ends, which lost 4 bases and 0 bases, there was a span of 10 bases. CDR3 in DNA: TGTGCCAGCAGCTCCATGGCTAGCTCCTACGAGCAGTACTTC. As protein: CASSSMASSYEQYF.

The genes are TRBV2 and TRBJ2-7, with 7 bases that match TRBD1. Trimming at V came to 4 bases and at J to 4 bases, leaving 13 bases not matched to a gene. This CDR3 region has 16 residues. The V gene's germline CDR1 is SNHLY and CDR2 FYNNEI. CDR3 DNA: TGTGCCAGCAGTGCTTCTTACAGGGGCACTTATTACGAGCAGTACTTC. Its translation is CASSASYRGTYYEQYF.

This rearrangement joins TRBV7-9 to TRBJ1-1; no reliable D call. V dropped 5 bases and J dropped 2 bases, with 9 bases sitting between them. The CDR3 contains 13 residues. The germline V gene encodes CDR1 SEHNR and CDR2 FQNEAQ (reference sequence). This chain's CDR3 is CASSNTDNTEAFF. CDR3 DNA sequence: TGTGCCAGCAGCAATACAGATAACACTGAAGCTTTCTTT.

CDR3 in DNA: TGCGCCAGCAGCTTGGGGGACAGGGGAGGCGATCAGCCCCAGCATTTT. As protein: CASSLGDRGGDQPQHF. The chain is built from TRBV5-1 and TRBJ1-5; TRBD1 matches 10 bases. The CDR3 totals 16 residues. Germline CDR1 SGHRS, CDR2 YFSETQ. With V trimmed by 0 bases and J by 5 bases, 5 bases remained unmatched.

The V and J genes are TRBV6-2 or TRBV6-3 and TRBJ1-2; D is perhaps TRBD1 (6 bases). The CDR3 loop spans 15 amino acids. Germline loops: CDR1 MNHEY, CDR2 SVGEGT. Trimming took off 5 bases at V and 9 bases at J, with 22 bases between the two ends. The CDR3 is CASSPPTGLTRSYTF. The CDR3 DNA follows: TGTGCCAGCAGTCCGCCGACAGGCCTTACAAGAAGCTACACCTTC.

Here the CDR3 reads CASRPGGTGGNQPQHF. CDR3 sequence (DNA): TGTGCCAGTCGACCAGGGGGGACAGGGGGCAATCAGCCCCAGCATTTT. The chain employs TRBV19 and TRBJ1-5, with 10 bases aligning to TRBD1. Per the germline V gene, CDR1 is LNHDA and CDR2 is SQIVND (reference sequence). Trimming cost V 8 bases and J 2 bases; bases outside gene matches: 9. The CDR3 has 16 amino acids.

V is TRBV7-2 and J is TRBJ1-3, with D tentatively TRBD1 (5 bases). Trimming removed 0 bases from V and 4 bases from J, with 10 bases in between. Germline values: CDR1 SGHTA, CDR2 FQGNSA. The CDR3 extends over 15 amino acids. The CDR3 region is CASSLADNSGNTIYF. The CDR3 DNA is TGTGCCAGCAGCTTAGCGGACAATTCCGGAAACACCATATATTTT. Full variable domain (outside the CDR3, taken from reference TRBV7-2 and TRBJ1-3): GAGVSQSPSNKVTEKGKDVELRCDPISGHTALYWYRQSLGQGLEFLIYFQGNSAPDKSGLPSDRFSAERTGGSVSTLTIQRTQQEDSAVYLCASSLADNSGNTIYFGEGSWLTVV.

The gene calls are TRBV15 and TRBJ2-5; D not resolved. Germline assignment: CDR1 LNHNV and CDR2 YYDKDF (reference sequence). The CDR3 totals 15 residues. Deletions cut 5 bases from V and 1 base from J, with 14 bases between. CDR3 residues: CATSPHVTPQETQYF. DNA of the CDR3: TGTGCCACCAGCCCGCACGTGACACCCCAAGAGACCCAGTACTTC.

The chain joins TRBV6-2 or TRBV6-3 to TRBJ2-7; D is possibly TRBD2 (6 bases). CDR3 length: 15 amino acids. V was trimmed by 6 bases and J by 0 bases, leaving 15 bases between them. Germline V lookup: CDR1 MNHEY, CDR2 SVGEGT. The CDR3 bases are TGTGCCAGCAGCCTCCTTGCGGGGAGCTCCTACGAGCAGTACTTC. Protein: CASSLLAGSSYEQYF.

In DNA form, the CDR3 reads TGTGCCAGTAGTATAAGGCCCGGACTAGGCACAGATACGCAGTATTTT. Amino acids: CASSIRPGLGTDTQYF. The chain uses TRBV19 and TRBJ2-3, with 7 bases matching TRBD2. There are 16 residues in the CDR3. Germline trimming cut 2 bases from V and 1 base from J; bases unmatched to any gene: 6. Germline assignment: CDR1 LNHDA and CDR2 SQIVND (reference sequence).

This chain connects TRBV7-9 to TRBJ2-3; a possible D gene is TRBD2 (6 bases). The V gene's germline CDR1 is SEHNR and CDR2 FQNEAQ (reference sequence). V dropped 5 bases and J dropped 4 bases, with 13 bases sitting between them. CDR3 length equals 14 residues. The CDR3 DNA follows: TGTGCCAGCAGCCGGGTGGAGGGCGCAGATACGCAGTATTTT. Residues: CASSRVEGADTQYF.

This clone was detected a few times. V gene TRBV30 combines with J gene TRBJ1-2; the D is unclear. Trimming removed 1 base from V and 4 bases from J, with 10 bases in between. The CDR3 covers 13 residues. The germline V gene encodes CDR1 GTSNPN and CDR2 SVGIG (reference sequence). The CDR3 DNA follows: TGTGCCTGGAGTGAATCCCTCCTCTATGGCTACACCTTC. Translation gives CAWSESLLYGYTF. The variable domain in full, completed from reference TRBV30 and TRBJ1-2, reads SQTIHQWPATLVQPVGSPLSLECTVEGTSNPNLYWYRQAAGRGLQLLFYSVGIGQISSEVPQNLSASRPQDRQFILSSKKLLLSDSGFYLCAWSESLLYGYTFGSGTRLTVV.

V usage is TRBV11-2 and J usage is TRBJ2-1; 8 bases line up with TRBD2. This CDR3 spans 14 amino acids. V shed 5 bases, J shed 5 bases, and the junction held 5 bases outside the gene matches. Germline V gene lookup returns CDR1 SGHAT and CDR2 FQNNGV. The CDR3 DNA sequence: TGTGCCAGCAGCACCCGGGGGGGAGACAATGAGCAGTTCTTC. As protein: CASSTRGGDNEQFF.

In nucleotides, the CDR3 is TGCAGCGTTGAGTATCGGGGGGCAGGGGATAGCTACACCTTC. It specifies CSVEYRGAGDSYTF. The chain uses TRBV29-1 and TRBJ1-2, with D possibly TRBD1 on 6 matching bases. The CDR3 is made up of 14 amino acids. Trimming shortened V by 3 bases and J by 9 bases, and 20 bases separated the two germline ends. The germline V gene encodes CDR1 SQVTM and CDR2 ANQGSEA.

This rearrangement joins TRBV4-3 to TRBJ1-4; tentatively, D is TRBD1 (5 bases). This CDR3 contains 15 residues. The germline V and J ends were trimmed by 0 bases and 8 bases, with 13 bases remaining between them. Germline CDR1 LGHNA, CDR2 YSLEER. The CDR3 loop is CASSQDKGAGEKLFF. The DNA of the CDR3 is TGCGCCAGCAGCCAAGACAAGGGCGCAGGGGAAAAACTGTTTTTT.

CDR3 nucleotide sequence: TGTGCCAGCAGCCAAGATTTACAGATACTAGGGAGCACTGAAGCTTTCTTT. Translation: CASSQDLQILGSTEAFF. J is TRBJ1-1 and V is TRBV3-1 (or the pseudogene TRBV3-2), with D uncertain. Trimming took off 0 bases at V and 4 bases at J, with 18 bases between the two ends. Looked up from germline, CDR1 is LGHDT and CDR2 is YNNKEL (reference sequence). This CDR3 has 17 amino acids.